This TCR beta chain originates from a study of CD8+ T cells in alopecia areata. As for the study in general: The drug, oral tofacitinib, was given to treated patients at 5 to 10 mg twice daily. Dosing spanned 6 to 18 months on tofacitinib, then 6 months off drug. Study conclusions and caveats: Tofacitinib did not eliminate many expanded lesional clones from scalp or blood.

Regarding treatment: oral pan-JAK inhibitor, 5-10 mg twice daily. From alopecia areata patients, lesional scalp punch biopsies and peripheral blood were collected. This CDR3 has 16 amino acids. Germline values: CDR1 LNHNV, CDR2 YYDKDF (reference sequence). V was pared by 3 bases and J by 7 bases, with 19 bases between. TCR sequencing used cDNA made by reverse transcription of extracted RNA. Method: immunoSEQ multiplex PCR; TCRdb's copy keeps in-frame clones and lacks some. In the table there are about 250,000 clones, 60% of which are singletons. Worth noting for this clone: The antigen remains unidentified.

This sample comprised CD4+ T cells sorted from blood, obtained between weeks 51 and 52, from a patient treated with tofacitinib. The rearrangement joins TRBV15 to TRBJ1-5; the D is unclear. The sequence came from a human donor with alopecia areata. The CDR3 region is CATSSAPARPDQPQHF. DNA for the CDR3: TGTGCCACCAGCAGTGCCCCGGCCAGGCCCGACCAGCCCCAGCATTTT.